This T cell receptor beta chain was identified during a study of identical twins. TCRdb reprocessed the 5' RACE reads via MiXCR and lists one record per CDR3 protein. Of hundreds of thousands of distinct CDR3 sequences listed, roughly 26% are singletons. Germline assignment: CDR1 DFQATT and CDR2 SNEGSKA (reference sequence). The CDR3 is 16 residues long. Trimming cost V 0 bases and J 5 bases, with 19 bases left between them. There are a few counts of this clonotype. This same sample was also part of a study on T cells expressing NK-cell markers. From that paper: HCMV specificity of the expanded NKG2C+ T cell clones stayed unclear.

The receptor comes from a young woman in good health. The chain recombines TRBV20-1 with TRBJ1-1, with D possibly TRBD1 on 5 matching bases. Sequencing input: CD4+ T cells sorted from blood. CDR3 nucleotide sequence: TGCAGTGCTAGAGATGGCGCCAGAGGGGTGAGGACTGAAGCTTTCTTT. Protein: CSARDGARGVRTEAFF.